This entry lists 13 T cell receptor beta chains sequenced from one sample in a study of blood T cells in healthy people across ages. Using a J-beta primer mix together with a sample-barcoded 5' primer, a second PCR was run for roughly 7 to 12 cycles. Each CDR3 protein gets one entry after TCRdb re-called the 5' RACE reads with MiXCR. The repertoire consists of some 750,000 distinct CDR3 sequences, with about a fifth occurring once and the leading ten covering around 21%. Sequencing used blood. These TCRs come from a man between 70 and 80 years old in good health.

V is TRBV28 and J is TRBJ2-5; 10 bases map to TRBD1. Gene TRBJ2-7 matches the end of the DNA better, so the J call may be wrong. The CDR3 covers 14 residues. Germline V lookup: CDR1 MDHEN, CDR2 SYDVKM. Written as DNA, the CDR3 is TGTGCCAGCAGCCGGGGACAGGGGATCAACGAGCAGTACTTC. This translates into CASSRGQGINEQYF.

The CDR3: CASSFGLLAGGGTDTQYF. The CDR3 coding sequence is TGTGCCAGCAGTTTCGGCCTACTAGCGGGGGGAGGCACAGATACGCAGTATTTT. The chain carries TRBV12-3 or TRBV12-4 and TRBJ2-3; 12 bases agree with TRBD2. The junction had 8 bases not matched to a gene; V was cut back by 3 bases and J by 1 base. The CDR3 sequence is 18 residues long.

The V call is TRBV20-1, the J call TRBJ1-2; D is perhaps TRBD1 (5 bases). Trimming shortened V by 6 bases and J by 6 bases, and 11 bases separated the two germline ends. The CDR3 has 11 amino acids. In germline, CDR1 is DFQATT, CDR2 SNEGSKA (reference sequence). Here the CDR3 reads CSAERDDGYTF. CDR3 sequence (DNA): TGCAGTGCGGAGAGGGACGATGGCTACACCTTC.

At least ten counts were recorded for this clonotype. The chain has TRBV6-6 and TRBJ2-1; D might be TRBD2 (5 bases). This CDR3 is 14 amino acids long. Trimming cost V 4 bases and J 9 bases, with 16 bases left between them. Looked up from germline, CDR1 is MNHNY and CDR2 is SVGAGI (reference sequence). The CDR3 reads CASSLTTTRGEQFF. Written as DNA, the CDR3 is TGTGCCAGCAGTTTGACTACTACACGGGGTGAGCAGTTCTTC.

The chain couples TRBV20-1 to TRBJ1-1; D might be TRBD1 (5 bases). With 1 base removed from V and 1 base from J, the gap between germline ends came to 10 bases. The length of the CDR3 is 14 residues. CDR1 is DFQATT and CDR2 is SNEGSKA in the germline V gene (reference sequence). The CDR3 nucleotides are TGCAGTGCTAGAGCCCAGGGAGGGAACACTGAAGCTTTCTTT. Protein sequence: CSARAQGGNTEAFF.

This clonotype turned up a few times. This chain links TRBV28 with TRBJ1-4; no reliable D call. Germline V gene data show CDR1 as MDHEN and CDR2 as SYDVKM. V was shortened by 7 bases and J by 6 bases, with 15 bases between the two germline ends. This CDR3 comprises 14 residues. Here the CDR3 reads CASTSGALDEKLFF. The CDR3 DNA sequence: TGTGCCAGCACCTCGGGAGCGTTGGATGAAAAACTGTTTTTT.

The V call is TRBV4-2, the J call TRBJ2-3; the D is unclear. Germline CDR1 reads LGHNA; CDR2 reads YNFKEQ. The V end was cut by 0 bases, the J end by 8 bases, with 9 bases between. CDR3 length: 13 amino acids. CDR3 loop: CASSQDLRSTQYF. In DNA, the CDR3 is TGTGCCAGCAGCCAAGATCTAAGGAGTACGCAGTATTTT.

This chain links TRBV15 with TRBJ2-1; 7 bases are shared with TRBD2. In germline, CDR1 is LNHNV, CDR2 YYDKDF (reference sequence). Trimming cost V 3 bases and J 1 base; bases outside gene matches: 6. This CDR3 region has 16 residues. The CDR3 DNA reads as TGTGCCACCAGCAGGGTAGGCGGGAGTTCCTACAATGAGCAGTTCTTC. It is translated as CATSRVGGSSYNEQFF.

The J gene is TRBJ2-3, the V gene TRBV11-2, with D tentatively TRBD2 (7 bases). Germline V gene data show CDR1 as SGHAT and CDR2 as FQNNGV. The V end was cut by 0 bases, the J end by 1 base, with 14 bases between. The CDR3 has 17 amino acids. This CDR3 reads CASSLDVAGARTDTQYF. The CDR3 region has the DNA TGTGCCAGCAGCTTAGACGTCGCGGGGGCCCGCACAGATACGCAGTATTTT.

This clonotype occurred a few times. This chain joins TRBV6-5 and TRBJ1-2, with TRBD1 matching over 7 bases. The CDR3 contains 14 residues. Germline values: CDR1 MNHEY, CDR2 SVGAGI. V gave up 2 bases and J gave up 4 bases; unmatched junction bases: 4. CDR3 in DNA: TGTGCCAGCAGTTACACCGGGACAGCCTATGGCTACACCTTC. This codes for CASSYTGTAYGYTF.

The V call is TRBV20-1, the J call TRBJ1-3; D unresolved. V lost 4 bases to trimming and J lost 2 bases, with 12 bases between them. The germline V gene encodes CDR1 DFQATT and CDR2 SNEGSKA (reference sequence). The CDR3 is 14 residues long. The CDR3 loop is CSAIQPTPGNTIYF. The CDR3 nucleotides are TGCAGTGCTATCCAGCCTACCCCTGGAAACACCATATATTTT.

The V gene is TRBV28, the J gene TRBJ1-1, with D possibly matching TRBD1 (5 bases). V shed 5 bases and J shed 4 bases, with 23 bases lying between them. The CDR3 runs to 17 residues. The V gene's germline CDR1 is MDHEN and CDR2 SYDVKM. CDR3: CASSPPVAGRESTEAFF. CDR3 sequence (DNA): TGTGCCAGCAGTCCTCCGGTGGCAGGGAGGGAGAGCACTGAAGCTTTCTTT.

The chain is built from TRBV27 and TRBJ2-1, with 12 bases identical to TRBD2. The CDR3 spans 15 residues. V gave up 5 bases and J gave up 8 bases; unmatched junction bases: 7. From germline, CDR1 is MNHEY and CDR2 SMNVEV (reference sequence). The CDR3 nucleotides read TGTGCCAGCAGTATCCTAGCGGGGGGGCTCGATGAGCAGTTCTTC. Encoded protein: CASSILAGGLDEQFF.